Listed below are T cell receptor beta chains from one sample, sequenced in a study of OX40 agonist ivuxolimab in advanced cancers. Method: immunoSEQ multiplex PCR; TCRdb's copy keeps in-frame clones and lacks some. The data show about 67,000 clones, with roughly 84% seen just once and 2% to 2.5% held by the top ten. Sequencing was performed on CD4+ or CD8+ T cells sorted from blood, taken in a trial of the OX40 agonist ivuxolimab. Every receptor here comes from an adult with an advanced solid tumor such as melanoma, head and neck, liver or kidney cancer. CDR3s leave out the opening cysteine and the closing phenylalanine or tryptophan. A clone size is listed for some rows: how often the clone was seen (once, few, many), or a class if it is expanded.

clone_size cdr3_length j_call v_call cdr3_aa
once 15 TRBJ1-3 TRBV7-2 ASSFAGTPSSGNTIY
NA 10 TRBJ1-1 TRBV28 ASSGQPKQAF
once 12 TRBJ2-3 TRBV6-1 ASSTGGDTDTQY
NA 12 TRBJ2-4 TRBV28 ASSLHVAKNIQY
NA 12 TRBJ1-1 TRBV7-9 ASSLGTLNTEAF
NA 10 TRBJ2-2 TRBV18 ASSPRTGELF
few 13 TRBJ2-3 TRBV7-6 ASSFQPASTDTQY
NA 13 TRBJ1-5 TRBV21-1 ASSRTGGSDQPQH
NA 12 TRBJ1-1 TRBV5-4 ASNPTGVNTEAF
NA 13 TRBJ1-2 TRBV10-3 AISDSGQGNYGYT
once 9 TRBJ2-3 TRBV20-1 SASSPDTQY
once 13 TRBJ1-1 TRBV5-1 ASSPNRGFVTEAF
once 11 TRBJ1-2 TRBV11-1 ASSPTGNYGYT
few 10 TRBJ2-7 TRBV5-6 ASSGDGYEQY
NA 15 TRBJ1-3 TRBV5-1 ASSLTPIQSSGNTIY
NA 13 TRBJ2-5 TRBV7-8 ASSLATSGGGTQY
NA 12 TRBJ2-5 TRBV29-1 SANKGGGQETQY
NA 14 TRBJ2-7 TRBV10-3 AISESLSGGAYEQY
NA 15 TRBJ2-3 TRBV5-4 ASSLGGPAASTDTQY
NA 10 TRBJ2-3 TRBV18 ASSLQGDTQY
NA 15 TRBJ2-6 TRBV10-3 AIKSDRDFSGANVLT
NA 13 TRBJ1-1 TRBV6-6 ASSYSGHLNTEAF
NA 11 TRBJ1-1 TRBV11-3 ASSSQGDTEAF
NA 11 TRBJ1-3 TRBV7-9 ASSLSGGNTIY
NA 13 TRBJ2-5 TRBV10-3 AISLRDRVVETQY
NA 11 TRBJ2-3 TRBV6-4 ASSDPNTDTQY
NA 12 TRBJ2-3 TRBV19 ASSIAGSKDTQY
NA 13 TRBJ1-4 TRBV5-1 ASSTYRGADEKLF
NA 17 TRBJ2-7 TRBV6-1 ASSGLANFFGTGGYEQY
few 12 TRBJ2-1 TRBV5-1 ASSFGLSGNEQF
NA 12 TRBJ2-3 TRBV5-4 ASSLSQSTDTQY